This TCR beta chain emerged from a study of blood T cell repertoires in COVID-19. Study-level background: The cDNA or gDNA used as material had been derived from T cells, B-cell-depleted T cells, or PBMCs.

Per the germline V gene, CDR1 is SGHTA and CDR2 is FQGTGA. Between the trimmed V and J ends, which lost 1 base and 6 bases, there was a span of 7 bases. The CDR3 covers 13 residues. Sequencing was performed with immunoSEQ multiplex PCR; in TCRdb, only in-frame clones are kept and a portion is missing. This sample carries 200,000 to 250,000 clones, 75% to 85% of them seen once, and the ten largest clones take around 1.3%. The sequence derives from a woman in her twenties or thirties with COVID-19, enrolled during active disease. This chain uses TRBV7-3 with TRBJ2-1, with D unresolved. Sequencing was carried out using peripheral blood. In nucleotides, the CDR3 is TGTGCCAGCAGCTTAAATCGGGTCAATGAGCAGTTCTTC. This sequence encodes CASSLNRVNEQFF.